This T cell receptor beta chain was sequenced during a study of response to subunit inactivated influenza vaccine (dated by TCRdb to between 2018 and 2020). In terms of the full investigation: Deep quantitative T cell receptor repertoire profiling was used in the study to track responses to a trivalent subunit inactivated influenza vaccine. Summary of the overall study and its limitations: It was suggested by the authors that each seasonal influenza vaccination may recruit only a limited number of new T cells.

Measured from the cysteine to the phenylalanine, the CDR3 is 12 residues long. Only the CDR3 part of the read is kept: 36 bases, read in frame from the first base. The germline V gene supplies CDR1 KGHDR and CDR2 SFDVKD. The junction carries 8 bases between V and J, which are trimmed by 5 bases and 5 bases respectively. Only a few counts were recorded for this clonotype. What this receptor recognizes is not known. Base qualities are not recorded, but no much larger clone differs from it by a single base. The library was obtained by RT-PCR. The sequencer was an Illumina HiSeq 2500. TCRdb reprocessing: public reads trimmed at Q25 with fastp, clones called with MiXCR, in-frame beta chains kept. Every entry covers one CDR3 protein and lists the most common genes and DNA from its rows. The sample profile shows hundreds of thousands of distinct CDR3 sequences; 15% to 19% of them were found once. Of the sample, around 10% falls within the top ten clones.

This sequence uses TRBV24-1 and TRBJ1-2; the D gene is unclear. The clonotype was recovered from a middle-aged man who received an inactivated influenza vaccine. Donor details come from another sample of the same person, matched by shared clones. Sequenced material: PBMCs from blood, taken about 13 days after vaccination. The CDR3 region reads CATSAYGYGYTF. The nucleotides read TGTGCCACCAGTGCGTATGGGTATGGCTACACCTTC.